The 30 T cell receptor beta chains listed next were all sequenced from one sample in a study of blood T cell repertoires in COVID-19. The data were produced by immunoSEQ multiplex PCR, yet TCRdb's version contains in-frame clones alone and is incomplete. The profile shows 200,000 to 300,000 clones, approximately 84% of them singletons. The sequencing input was peripheral blood. All receptors derive from a man between 45 and 60 years old with acute or convalescent COVID-19.

This clone appeared a single time. The chain links TRBV7-3 to TRBJ2-7, with D possibly TRBD2 on 5 matching bases. V lost 2 bases to trimming and J lost 1 base, with 9 bases between them. Germline CDR1 and CDR2: SGHTA and FQGTGA. CDR3 length: 14 residues. The CDR3 region is CASSLERLSYEQYF. CDR3 bases: TGTGCCAGCAGCTTAGAGCGGTTGTCCTACGAGCAGTACTTC.

This clone was observed once. The chain carries TRBV19 and TRBJ1-3; D might be TRBD1 (5 bases). The V and J ends lost 0 bases and 2 bases respectively, with 14 bases between them. The CDR3 sequence is 17 residues long. Per the germline V gene, CDR1 is LNHDA and CDR2 is SQIVND (reference sequence). The DNA for the CDR3 is TGTGCCAGTAGTATAGATCTAGGCAGGGTCGCTGGAAACACCATATATTTT. This gives the protein CASSIDLGRVAGNTIYF. The full variable domain, rest sourced from reference TRBV19 and TRBJ1-3, is DGGITQSPKYLFRKEGQNVTLSCEQNLNHDAMYWYRQDPGQGLRLIYYSQIVNDFQKGDIAEGYSVSREKKESFPLTVTSAQKNPTAFYLCASSIDLGRVAGNTIYFGEGSWLTVV.

The rearrangement uses TRBV5-1 and TRBJ2-1; TRBD2 matches at 12 bases. J lost 6 bases, V lost 4 bases, and 2 bases had no gene match. The CDR3 spans 14 residues. Germline lookup yields CDR1 SGHRS and CDR2 YFSETQ. CDR3 residues: CASSQTSGGNEQFF. CDR3 DNA sequence: TGCGCCAGCAGCCAGACTAGCGGGGGCAATGAGCAGTTCTTC.

This chain links TRBV7-9 with TRBJ2-3; 12 nucleotides match TRBD1. Trimming cost V 1 base and J 3 bases; bases outside gene matches: 5. Germline V gene lookup returns CDR1 SEHNR and CDR2 FQNEAQ (reference sequence). The length of the CDR3 is 17 residues. CDR3 in amino acids: CASSLGGTGGSTDTQYF. CDR3 coding DNA: TGTGCCAGCAGCTTAGGAGGGACAGGGGGCTCGACAGATACGCAGTATTTT.

This clone has just a few counts. The chain combines TRBV28 with TRBJ2-6, with TRBD1 matching 8 bases. The CDR3 covers 18 residues. The V gene end was trimmed by 2 bases and the J gene end by 0 bases; junction bases not matched to a gene: 6. Germline V gene sequence: CDR1 MDHEN, CDR2 SYDVKM. Here the CDR3 reads CASSLGGTGFSGANVLTF. Here the CDR3 DNA reads TGTGCCAGCAGTTTAGGCGGGACAGGATTCTCTGGGGCCAACGTCCTGACTTTC. The variable domain in full, completed from reference TRBV28 and TRBJ2-6, reads DVKVTQSSRYLVKRTGEKVFLECVQDMDHENMFWYRQDPGLGLRLIYFSYDVKMKEKGDIPEGYSVSREKKERFSLILESASTNQTSMYLCASSLGGTGFSGANVLTFGAGSRLTVL.

This chain joins TRBV5-8 and TRBJ1-6, with D possibly being TRBD1 (5 bases). Deletions cut 4 bases from V and 6 bases from J, with 14 bases between. Germline V gene sequence: CDR1 SGHTS, CDR2 YDEGEE. CDR3 size: 15 residues. DNA of the CDR3: TGTGCCAGCAGCCGCCCGCAGGGTTCTAATTCACCCCTCCACTTT. This translates into CASSRPQGSNSPLHF.

The chain employs TRBV3-1 (or the pseudogene TRBV3-2) and TRBJ2-7; 7 positions match TRBD2. Per the germline V gene, CDR1 is LGHDT and CDR2 is YNNKEL (reference sequence). CDR3 length: 15 residues. V shed 6 bases and J 5 bases; nucleotides not matched to a gene: 13. The CDR3 nucleotides are TGTGCCAGCAGACTGGACGGCGGGAGCTTGAACGAGCAGTACTTC. This gives the protein CASRLDGGSLNEQYF.

The rearrangement links TRBV6-5 to TRBJ1-2, with D hard to call. This CDR3 region has 13 residues. Germline CDR1 and CDR2: MNHEY and SVGAGI. The V and J ends lost 0 bases and 4 bases respectively, with 6 bases between them. The CDR3 here is CASSYSNGYGYTF. CDR3 in DNA: TGTGCCAGCAGTTACTCGAACGGCTATGGCTACACCTTC.

This clone was counted a few times. The same CDR3 arises from other DNA sequences in this sample as well. The CDR3 sequence is CASSLRLAGETQYF. The CDR3 DNA is TGTGCCAGCAGTTTGAGACTAGCGGGAGAGACCCAGTACTTC. The rearrangement links TRBV27 to TRBJ2-5; 10 nucleotides line up with TRBD2. Germline assignment: CDR1 MNHEY and CDR2 SMNVEV (reference sequence). J was trimmed by 4 bases and V by 3 bases; bases with no gene match: 2. The CDR3 contains 14 residues.

This clone was recorded a few times. The rearrangement uses TRBV27 and TRBJ1-5, with D perhaps TRBD1 (5 bases). This CDR3 has 16 amino acids. Germline V lookup: CDR1 MNHEY, CDR2 SMNVEV (reference sequence). Trimming cost V 6 bases and J 3 bases, with 18 bases left between them. CDR3 nucleotides: TGTGCCAGCAGCAACTTCGTAACAGGTTACAATCAGCCCCAGCATTTT. It encodes CASSNFVTGYNQPQHF.

The V and J genes are TRBV6-5 and TRBJ1-5, with D perhaps TRBD1 (5 bases). V was clipped by 8 bases and J by 5 bases, with 7 bases between them. This CDR3 comprises 11 residues. Germline loops: CDR1 MNHEY, CDR2 SVGAGI. The CDR3 here is CASGRDQPQHF. The CDR3 nucleotides are TGTGCCAGCGGCAGGGATCAGCCCCAGCATTTT.

This clone has a handful of counts. The V call is TRBV4-1, the J call TRBJ2-5, with 9 bases aligning to TRBD1. This CDR3 has 15 amino acids. With V trimmed by 1 base and J by 5 bases, 5 bases remained unmatched. Germline assignment: CDR1 MGHRA and CDR2 YSYEKL. In DNA form, the CDR3 reads TGCGCCAGCAGCCAAGTAACAGGGGGCAGGGAGACCCAGTACTTC. As protein: CASSQVTGGRETQYF.

The rearrangement links TRBV5-4 to TRBJ1-5; TRBD1 aligns across 9 bases. Unmatched junction bases numbered 10, after V lost 6 bases and J lost 0 bases. The CDR3 contains 17 residues. Germline CDR1 SGHNT, CDR2 YYREEE (reference sequence). For the CDR3, the DNA is TGTGCCAGCACCCTAGGTGGACAGGGGCATAGCAATCAGCCCCAGCATTTT. Translating it yields CASTLGGQGHSNQPQHF.

The chain is built from TRBV2 and TRBJ1-5; a possible D gene is TRBD1 (5 bases). This CDR3 is built from 13 residues. The V gene lost 7 bases and the J gene lost 4 bases, with 11 bases spanning the gap. The germline CDR1 and CDR2 sequences are SNHLY and FYNNEI. CDR3 sequence (DNA): TGTGCCAGCAATCGACAGACTAATCAGCCCCAGCATTTT. This sequence encodes CASNRQTNQPQHF.

The V call is TRBV6-1, the J call TRBJ1-5; the D is unclear. The V end lost 2 bases, the J end lost 5 bases, and 7 bases lay between the germline ends. The CDR3 extends over 13 amino acids. CDR1 MNHNS and CDR2 SASEGT come from the germline V gene. CDR3 bases: TGTGCCAGCAGTGAAATCCGGGATCAGCCCCAGCATTTT. This codes for CASSEIRDQPQHF.

This clone has just one count. The gene calls are TRBV19 and TRBJ1-1; 7 bases are shared with TRBD1. V gave up 6 bases and J gave up 5 bases; unmatched junction bases: 12. Germline CDR1 is LNHDA and CDR2 is SQIVND (reference sequence). The CDR3 spans 15 residues. This CDR3 reads CASRGVEGAETEAFF. CDR3 bases: TGTGCCAGTAGGGGAGTAGAGGGGGCCGAGACTGAAGCTTTCTTT.

The gene calls are TRBV9 and TRBJ2-5; tentative D call: TRBD2 (6 bases). This CDR3 comprises 15 residues. Germline V gene lookup returns CDR1 SGDLS and CDR2 YYNGEE. V was clipped by 4 bases and J by 1 base, with 14 bases between them. CDR3 nucleotide sequence: TGTGCCAGCAGCCTTAGCGGAGGGCCCCAAGAGACCCAGTACTTC. Amino acids: CASSLSGGPQETQYF.

The chain carries TRBV18 and TRBJ2-5; TRBD1 is a possible D gene (6 bases). Germline values: CDR1 KGHSH, CDR2 LQKENI. There are 13 residues in the CDR3. V lost 2 bases, J lost 9 bases, and 13 bases lay in between. The CDR3 region has the DNA TGTGCCAGCTCACCATCAGGGGATGGGGCCCAGTACTTC. Translation: CASSPSGDGAQYF.

This sequence joins TRBV18 and TRBJ1-2; D is perhaps TRBD1 (5 bases). V lost 4 bases to trimming and J lost 8 bases, with 20 bases between them. The CDR3 spans 15 residues. Germline V gene lookup returns CDR1 KGHSH and CDR2 LQKENI. CDR3 residues: CASSLPGRRDGGYTF. In DNA, the CDR3 is TGTGCCAGCTCACTACCTGGAAGGAGGGACGGAGGCTACACCTTC.

This sequence joins TRBV24-1 and TRBJ2-1; D gene uncertain. The germline gives CDR1 KGHDR, CDR2 SFDVKD. CDR3 size: 12 residues. Deletions cut 6 bases from V and 4 bases from J, with 6 bases between. The CDR3 protein is CATSQTYNEQFF. The DNA of the CDR3 is TGTGCCACCAGTCAAACTTACAATGAGCAGTTCTTC.

The rearrangement joins TRBV29-1 to TRBJ1-1; TRBD1 is a possible D gene (6 bases). Trimming cost V 4 bases and J 0 bases, with 12 bases left between them. Germline V lookup: CDR1 SQVTM, CDR2 ANQGSEA. CDR3 size: 14 residues. The CDR3 DNA reads as TGCAGCGTTGCAGGGGAGCCCTTGAACACTGAAGCTTTCTTT. Protein: CSVAGEPLNTEAFF.

The gene calls are TRBV27 and TRBJ1-1; the match to TRBD1 covers 8 bases. Germline assignment: CDR1 MNHEY and CDR2 SMNVEV (reference sequence). Losses at the gene ends were 4 bases for V and 1 base for J; bases not matched to a gene: 5. CDR3 length: 15 amino acids. The CDR3, as DNA: TGTGCCAGCAGTTACGCAGGGGGCCGGAACACTGAAGCTTTCTTT. Residues: CASSYAGGRNTEAFF.

V is TRBV14 and J is TRBJ2-1; 7 bases match TRBD1. CDR1 is SGHDN, CDR2 FVKESK, per germline. The CDR3 loop spans 15 amino acids. Trimming took 6 bases from V and 3 from J; bases not matched to a gene: 8. In DNA form, the CDR3 reads TGTGCCAGCAGTAAGATCCAGGGGGTCTACAATGAGCAGTTCTTC. It is translated as CASSKIQGVYNEQFF.

The V and J genes are TRBV5-1 and TRBJ2-2; D is unclear. Germline CDR1 and CDR2: SGHRS and YFSETQ. The CDR3 runs to 13 residues. Between the trimmed V and J ends, which lost 0 bases and 5 bases, there was a span of 5 bases. The CDR3 spells CASSLERTGELFF. Written as DNA, the CDR3 is TGCGCCAGCAGCTTGGAGCGAACCGGGGAGCTGTTTTTT.

The gene calls are TRBV7-2 and TRBJ2-1; TRBD2 matches 7 bases. This CDR3 is built from 15 residues. Per the germline V gene, CDR1 is SGHTA and CDR2 is FQGNSA. V lost 5 bases to trimming and J lost 3 bases; unmatched junction nucleotides: 7. In nucleotides, the CDR3 is TGTGCCAGCAGCCCGACCCGGGACTACTACAATGAGCAGTTCTTC. It is translated as CASSPTRDYYNEQFF.

This clone was counted only a few times. The V gene is TRBV9, the J gene TRBJ2-3; D is possibly TRBD2 (6 bases). With 0 bases removed from V and 0 bases from J, the gap between germline ends came to 11 bases. The CDR3 runs to 16 residues. Germline V lookup: CDR1 SGDLS, CDR2 YYNGEE. CDR3 sequence: CASSVGASVSTDTQYF. In nucleotides, the CDR3 is TGTGCCAGCAGCGTAGGTGCTAGCGTTAGCACAGATACGCAGTATTTT.

This CDR3 is CASGETGVGRPQHF. In DNA, the CDR3 is TGTGCCAGCGGCGAAACAGGGGTCGGACGGCCCCAGCATTTT. This sequence joins TRBV7-6 and TRBJ1-5; 7 nucleotides agree with TRBD1. Germline V gene lookup returns CDR1 SGHVS and CDR2 FNYEAQ. The J segment lost 9 bases and the V segment lost 8 bases, leaving 13 bases of the junction unmatched. The length of the CDR3 is 14 residues.

This clone was seen repeatedly, ten times or more. The V and J genes are TRBV30 and TRBJ2-6, with D uncertain. V shed 2 bases and J shed 5 bases, with 7 bases lying between them. The CDR3 is 13 amino acids. Germline V gene lookup returns CDR1 GTSNPN and CDR2 SVGIG (reference sequence). In DNA, the CDR3 is TGTGCCTGGAGTCCCTTCCGGGCCAACGTCCTGACTTTC. This gives the protein CAWSPFRANVLTF.

The rearrangement links TRBV6-5 to TRBJ1-1; 8 bases are a match to TRBD1. V lost 3 bases to trimming and J lost 7 bases; unmatched junction nucleotides: 7. The CDR3 is 14 amino acids. CDR1 and CDR2 from the germline V gene are MNHEY and SVGAGI. This CDR3 reads CASSYQGARVEAFF. Written as DNA, the CDR3 is TGTGCCAGCAGTTATCAGGGGGCGCGGGTTGAAGCTTTCTTT.

In this sample, this clone turned up once. CDR3: CASSFAGGSTDTQYF. The CDR3 DNA reads TGCGCCAGCAGCTTTGCGGGGGGGTCCACAGATACGCAGTATTTT. The rearrangement links TRBV5-1 to TRBJ2-3, with TRBD2 matching 9 bases. CDR3 length equals 15 residues. Losses at the gene ends were 2 bases for V and 2 bases for J; bases not matched to a gene: 3. Germline assignment: CDR1 SGHRS and CDR2 YFSETQ.